The present T cell receptor beta chain was sequenced within a study of shared clonotypes between healthy human individuals. This clone was observed a single time. Measured with immunoSEQ multiplex PCR; TCRdb has only the in-frame clones, and not every one. The table shows about 710,000 clones, with around 70% occurring only once. V shed 4 bases and J shed 9 bases, with 15 bases lying between them. The CDR3 length is 13 residues. Per germline, CDR1 SGDLS and CDR2 YYNGEE. The source material was memory CD4+ T cells sorted from blood. Stated subset: CD45RA-negative fraction. The sequence was collected from a woman aged 30 to 39 in good health. The chain uses TRBV9 and TRBJ2-3; D not certain. The CDR3 protein is CASSLEYPPTQYF. CDR3 bases: TGTGCCAGCAGCCTCGAGTACCCGCCCACGCAGTATTTT.